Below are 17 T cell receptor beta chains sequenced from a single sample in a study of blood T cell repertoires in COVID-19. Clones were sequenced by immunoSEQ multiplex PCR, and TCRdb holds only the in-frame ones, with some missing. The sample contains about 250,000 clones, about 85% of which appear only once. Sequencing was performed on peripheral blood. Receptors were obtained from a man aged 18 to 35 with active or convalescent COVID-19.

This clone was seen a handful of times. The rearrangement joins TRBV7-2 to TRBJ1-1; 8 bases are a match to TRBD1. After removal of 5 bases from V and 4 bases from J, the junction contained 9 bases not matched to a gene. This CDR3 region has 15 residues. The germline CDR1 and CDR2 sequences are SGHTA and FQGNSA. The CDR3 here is CASSTDRGASTEAFF. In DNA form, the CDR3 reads TGTGCCAGCAGCACTGACAGGGGTGCGAGCACTGAAGCTTTCTTT.

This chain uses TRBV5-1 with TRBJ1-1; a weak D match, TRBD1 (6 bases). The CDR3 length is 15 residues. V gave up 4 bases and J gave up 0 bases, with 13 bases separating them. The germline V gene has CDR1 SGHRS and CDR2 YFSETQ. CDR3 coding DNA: TGCGCCAGCAGCACCACGACAGGAATGAACACTGAAGCTTTCTTT. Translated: CASSTTTGMNTEAFF.

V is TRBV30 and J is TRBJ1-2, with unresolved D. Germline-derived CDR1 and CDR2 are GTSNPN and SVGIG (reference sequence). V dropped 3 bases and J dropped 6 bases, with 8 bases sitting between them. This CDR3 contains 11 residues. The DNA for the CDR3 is TGTGCCTGGAGGGCAATGCATGGCTACACCTTC. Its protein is CAWRAMHGYTF.

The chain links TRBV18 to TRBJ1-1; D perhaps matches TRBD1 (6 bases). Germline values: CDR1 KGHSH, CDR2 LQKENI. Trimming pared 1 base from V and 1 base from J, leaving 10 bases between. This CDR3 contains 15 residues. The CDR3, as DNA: TGTGCCAGCTCACCACGTATAGGGGGGAACACTGAAGCTTTCTTT. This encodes CASSPRIGGNTEAFF.

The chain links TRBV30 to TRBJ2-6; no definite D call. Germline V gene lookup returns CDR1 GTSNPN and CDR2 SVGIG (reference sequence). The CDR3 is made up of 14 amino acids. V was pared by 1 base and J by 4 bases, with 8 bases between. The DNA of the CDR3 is TGTGCCTGGAGTGCGGTTGCGGGGGCCAACGTCCTGACTTTC. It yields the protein CAWSAVAGANVLTF.

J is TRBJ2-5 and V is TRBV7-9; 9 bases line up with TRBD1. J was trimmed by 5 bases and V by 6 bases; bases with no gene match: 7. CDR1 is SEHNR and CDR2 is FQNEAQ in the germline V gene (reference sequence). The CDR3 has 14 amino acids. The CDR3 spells CASRTLDRGETQYF. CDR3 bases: TGTGCCAGCAGAACCTTAGACAGGGGGGAGACCCAGTACTTC.

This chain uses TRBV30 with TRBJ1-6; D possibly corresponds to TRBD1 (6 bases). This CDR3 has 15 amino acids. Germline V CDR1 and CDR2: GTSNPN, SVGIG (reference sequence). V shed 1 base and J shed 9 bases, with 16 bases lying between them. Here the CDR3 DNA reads TGTGCCTGGAGTGCGGGACACGAGGAAGGTTCACCCCTCCACTTT. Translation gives CAWSAGHEEGSPLHF.

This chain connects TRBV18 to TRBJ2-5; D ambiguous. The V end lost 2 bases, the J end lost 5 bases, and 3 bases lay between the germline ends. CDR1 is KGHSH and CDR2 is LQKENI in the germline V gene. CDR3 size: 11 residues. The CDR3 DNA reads TGTGCCAGCTCACCAGCGGAGACCCAGTACTTC. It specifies CASSPAETQYF. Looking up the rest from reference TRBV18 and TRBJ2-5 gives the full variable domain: NAGVMQNPRHLVRRRGQEARLRCSPMKGHSHVYWYRQLPEEGLKFMVYLQKENIIDESGMPKERFSAEFPKEGPSILRIQQVVRGDSAAYFCASSPAETQYFGPGTRLLVL.

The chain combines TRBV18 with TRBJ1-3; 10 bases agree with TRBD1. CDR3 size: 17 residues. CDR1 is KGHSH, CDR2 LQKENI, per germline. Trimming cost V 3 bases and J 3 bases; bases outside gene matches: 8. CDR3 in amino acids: CASSPGTGASGGNTIYF. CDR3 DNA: TGTGCCAGCTCACCCGGGACAGGGGCATCCGGTGGAAACACCATATATTTT.

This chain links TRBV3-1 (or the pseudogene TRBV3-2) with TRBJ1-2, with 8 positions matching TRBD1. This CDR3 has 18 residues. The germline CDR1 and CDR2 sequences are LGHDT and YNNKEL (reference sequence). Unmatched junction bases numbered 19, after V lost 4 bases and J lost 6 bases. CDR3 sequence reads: CASSPFRGQADGEDGYTF. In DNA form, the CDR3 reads TGTGCCAGCAGCCCCTTCCGGGGACAGGCTGACGGGGAAGATGGCTACACCTTC.

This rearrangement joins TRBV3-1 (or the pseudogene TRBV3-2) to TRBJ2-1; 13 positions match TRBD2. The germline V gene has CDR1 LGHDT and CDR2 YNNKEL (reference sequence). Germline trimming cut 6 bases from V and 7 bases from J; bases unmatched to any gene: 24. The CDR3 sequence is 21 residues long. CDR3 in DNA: TGTGCCAGCAGAGCTCAGACAAGGACTAGCGGGAGTGGGGGACGGAGAAATGAGCAGTTCTTC. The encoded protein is CASRAQTRTSGSGGRRNEQFF.

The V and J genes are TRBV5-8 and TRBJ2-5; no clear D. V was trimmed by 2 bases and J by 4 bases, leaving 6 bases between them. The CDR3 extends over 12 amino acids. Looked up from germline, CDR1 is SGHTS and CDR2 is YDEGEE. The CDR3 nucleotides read TGTGCCAGCAGCTTTAATCGAGAGACCCAGTACTTC. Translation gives CASSFNRETQYF. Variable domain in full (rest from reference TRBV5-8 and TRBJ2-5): EAGVTQSPTHLIKTRGQQATLRCSPISGHTSVYWYQQALGLGLQFLLWYDEGEERNRGNFPPRFSGRQFPNYSSELNVNALELEDSALYLCASSFNRETQYFGPGTRLLVL.

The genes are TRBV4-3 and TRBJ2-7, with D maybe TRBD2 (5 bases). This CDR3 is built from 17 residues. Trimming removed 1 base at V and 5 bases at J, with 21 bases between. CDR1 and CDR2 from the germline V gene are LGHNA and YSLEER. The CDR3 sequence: CASSQVRGGLTGNEQYF. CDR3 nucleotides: TGCGCCAGCAGCCAAGTAAGAGGCGGGCTGACGGGAAACGAGCAGTACTTC.

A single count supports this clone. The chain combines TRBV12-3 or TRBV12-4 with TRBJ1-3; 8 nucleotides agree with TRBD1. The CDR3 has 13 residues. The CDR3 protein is CAGSGGGQDTIYF. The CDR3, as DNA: TGTGCAGGTTCTGGCGGGGGACAGGACACCATATATTTT.

CDR3 protein: CSVQGSYEQYF. The CDR3 bases are TGCAGCGTGCAGGGCTCCTACGAGCAGTACTTC. The chain joins TRBV29-1 to TRBJ2-7, with D perhaps matching TRBD1 (5 bases). CDR1 SQVTM and CDR2 ANQGSEA come from the germline V gene. There are 11 residues in the CDR3. Trimming removed 6 bases at V and 0 bases at J, with 6 bases between.

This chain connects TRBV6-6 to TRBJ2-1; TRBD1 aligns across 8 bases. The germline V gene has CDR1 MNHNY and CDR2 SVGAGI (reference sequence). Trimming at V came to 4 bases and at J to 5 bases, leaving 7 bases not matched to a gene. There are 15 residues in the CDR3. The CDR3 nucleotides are TGTGCCAGCAGTTCCTGGACAGGGTTGGACAATGAGCAGTTCTTC. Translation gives CASSSWTGLDNEQFF.

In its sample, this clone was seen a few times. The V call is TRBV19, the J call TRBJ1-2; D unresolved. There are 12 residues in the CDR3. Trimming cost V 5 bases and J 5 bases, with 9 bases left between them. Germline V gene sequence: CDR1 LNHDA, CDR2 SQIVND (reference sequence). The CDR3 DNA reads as TGTGCCAGTAGTCCCCCGAGATATGGCTACACCTTC. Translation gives CASSPPRYGYTF.